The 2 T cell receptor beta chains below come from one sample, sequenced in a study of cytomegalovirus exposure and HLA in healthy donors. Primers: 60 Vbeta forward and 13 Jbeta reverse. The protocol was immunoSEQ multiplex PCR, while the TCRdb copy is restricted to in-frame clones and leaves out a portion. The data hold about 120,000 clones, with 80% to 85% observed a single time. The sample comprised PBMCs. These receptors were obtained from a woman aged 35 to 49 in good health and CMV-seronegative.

CDR3 sequence (DNA): TGTGCCAGCAGCTTGCAGTTTCTGAACACTGAAGCTTTCTTT. This codes for CASSLQFLNTEAFF. The J gene is TRBJ1-1, the V gene TRBV5-6, with D unresolved. CDR1 and CDR2 from the germline V gene are SGHDT and YYEEEE. Trimming removed 1 base from V and 0 bases from J, with 7 bases in between. This CDR3 spans 14 amino acids.

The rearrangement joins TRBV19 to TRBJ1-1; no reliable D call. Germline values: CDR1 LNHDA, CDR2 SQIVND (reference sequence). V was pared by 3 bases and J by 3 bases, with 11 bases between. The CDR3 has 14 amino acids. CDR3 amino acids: CASSIRPGYTEAFF. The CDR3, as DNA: TGTGCCAGTAGTATTCGTCCGGGGTACACTGAAGCTTTCTTT. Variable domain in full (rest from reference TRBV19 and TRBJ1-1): DGGITQSPKYLFRKEGQNVTLSCEQNLNHDAMYWYRQDPGQGLRLIYYSQIVNDFQKGDIAEGYSVSREKKESFPLTVTSAQKNPTAFYLCASSIRPGYTEAFFGQGTRLTVV.